Listed below are T cell receptor beta chains from one sample, sequenced in a study of blood T cell repertoires in COVID-19. The protocol was immunoSEQ multiplex PCR, while the TCRdb copy is restricted to in-frame clones and leaves out a portion. Of around 200,000 clones in the sample, 80% to 85% were seen once. Material for sequencing was peripheral blood. These TCRs come from a man aged 50 or older with active or convalescent COVID-19. The CDR3 runs from the conserved cysteine through the conserved F or W. D genes are given only for firm matches. Only part of the rows carry a size: once, few, many, or a class if the clone is expanded.

CDR3nt	CDR3aa	abundance	d_gene	v_gene	j_gene
TGCGCCAGCAGCCCCGGGGGGTGGGGCGTCACTGAAGCTTTCTTT	CASSPGGWGVTEAFF	few	NA	TRBV4-1	TRBJ1-1
TGTGCCAGCAGTTACTCGAGGCCAGGGCGATCCTACGAGCAGTACTTC	CASSYSRPGRSYEQYF	NA	NA	TRBV6-5	TRBJ2-7
TGTGCCACCCAGGGACAACACTCGAGCTCAAATCAGCCCCAGCATTTT	CATQGQHSSSNQPQHF	NA	NA	TRBV28	TRBJ1-5
TGCGCCAGCAGCTTGGCCGCGGGGGGGACCTACGAGCAGTACTTC	CASSLAAGGTYEQYF	NA	TRBD2	TRBV5-1	TRBJ2-7
TGTGCCACTGGTAGAGGGGGAGCAAATGAGCAGTTCTTC	CATGRGGANEQFF	NA	NA	TRBV25-1	TRBJ2-1
TGTGCCAGTTCCACTGGCAATGAGCAGTTCTTC	CASSTGNEQFF	NA	NA	TRBV19	TRBJ2-1
TGCGCCAGCAGCGGACAGGGGCAAACTAATGAAAAACTGTTTTTT	CASSGQGQTNEKLFF	NA	TRBD1	TRBV5-1	TRBJ1-4
TGTGCCAGCAGCTTGTTGGGACTAGCGGTCACCGGGGAGCTGTTTTTT	CASSLLGLAVTGELFF	once	TRBD2	TRBV5-6	TRBJ2-2
TGTGCCAGCAGCCAAGGGGCAGGGGGAGGTGAAAAACTGTTTTTT	CASSQGAGGGEKLFF	NA	TRBD1	TRBV3-1/TRBV3-2	TRBJ1-4
TGTGCCAGCAGCCAAGATGCGCGGACGACTGGGGGCGAGACCCAGTACTTC	CASSQDARTTGGETQYF	NA	NA	TRBV3-1/TRBV3-2	TRBJ2-5
TGCGCCAGCAGCCAAGATCAAGAGACAGGGGTGGGTGAAAAACTGTTTTTT	CASSQDQETGVGEKLFF	NA	TRBD1	TRBV4-3	TRBJ1-4
TGTGCCAGCGACAGCCTCAATCAGCCCCAGCATTTT	CASDSLNQPQHF	NA	NA	TRBV2	TRBJ1-5
TGTGCCAGCAGTCCGAGACAGGGGGCTGAAGCTTTCTTT	CASSPRQGAEAFF	NA	TRBD1	TRBV7-9	TRBJ1-1
TGTGCCAGCAGCTTCAGCCAGGGCGGTAAAGACTATGGCTACACCTTC	CASSFSQGGKDYGYTF	NA	NA	TRBV11-3	TRBJ1-2